A selection of T cell receptor beta chains follows, all from one sample in a study of monozygotic twins with inflammatory bowel disease. TCRdb reprocessed the 5' RACE reads, with one entry per CDR3 protein and no DNA. The sample table sets out around 450,000 distinct CDR3 sequences. The sequencing input was blood. These receptor sequences come from a human donor with ulcerative colitis or Crohn's disease, or a healthy co-twin of an affected twin (not recorded which). The CDR3 runs from the conserved cysteine through the conserved F or W.

V gene	J gene	CDR3 protein
TRBV7-8	TRBJ1-1	CASSQGSPEAFF
TRBV6-5	TRBJ2-7	CASRVGQGRIAYEQYF
TRBV29-1	TRBJ1-1	CSVASMGEGTEAFF
TRBV10-3	TRBJ2-7	CAISGRSGITYEQYF
TRBV10-3	TRBJ2-1	CAISATSNEQFF
TRBV6-5	TRBJ1-1	CASTQSMNTEAFF
TRBV20-1	TRBJ1-1	CSVKSGQNTEAFF
TRBV6-6	TRBJ2-3	CASTPTGGTDTQYF
TRBV29-1	TRBJ2-2	CSVESGLANTGELFF
TRBV6-2/TRBV6-3	TRBJ2-7	CASSPSLAGAHEQYF
TRBV6-5	TRBJ2-7	CASSLGLFNEQYF
TRBV5-1	TRBJ2-7	CASSFSQEQYF
TRBV12-3/TRBV12-4	TRBJ2-7	CASSYTYEQYF
TRBV28	TRBJ2-3	CASSSSVAGGTDTQYF
TRBV7-9	TRBJ1-3	CASSPGTGGNTIYF
TRBV7-9	TRBJ1-2	CASSRDTTYGYTF
TRBV9	TRBJ1-4	CASSPREGAGNEKLFF
TRBV18	TRBJ2-3	CASSPPMGQGADTQYF
TRBV29-1	TRBJ2-7	CSVRQGNYEQYF
TRBV5-1	TRBJ2-7	CASSDYVLGDEQYF
TRBV12-3/TRBV12-4	TRBJ2-5	CATRQAAETQYF
TRBV20-1	TRBJ1-5	CSARTVNQPQHF
TRBV27	TRBJ2-3	CASSTASGSGTDTQYF
TRBV7-2	TRBJ2-1	CASSPWTGEEFF
TRBV7-2	TRBJ2-7	CASSPRGTRNYEQYF
TRBV24-1	TRBJ1-5	CATSDRVNQPQHF
TRBV6-2/TRBV6-3	TRBJ2-2	CANTGGTLNTGELFF
TRBV11-3	TRBJ1-1	CASSSGQGSNTEAFF
TRBV7-2	TRBJ2-1	CASSPSGGTQQFF
TRBV7-9	TRBJ1-2	CASSLDREFYGYTF
TRBV10-3	TRBJ2-5	CAISALLAGKETQYF
TRBV7-3	TRBJ2-2	CASSLTPGSLNTGELFF
TRBV4-2	TRBJ2-7	CASSQEAPYEQYF
TRBV18	TRBJ1-2	CASSPAGQGYYGYTF
TRBV5-6	TRBJ2-7	CASSLASRLTYEQYF
TRBV10-3	TRBJ2-3	CAISEQRESDTQYF
TRBV18	TRBJ1-2	CASSRGTGGANYGYTF
TRBV9	TRBJ2-1	CASSVGSGQGYNEQFF
TRBV10-3	TRBJ2-1	CAIGGLAGARNEQFF
TRBV14	TRBJ1-2	CASSQEAGTSWGYTF
TRBV5-1	TRBJ2-1	CASSSDGLAGGNEQFF
TRBV11-2	TRBJ1-1	CASSLDRGGIATEAFF
TRBV30	TRBJ1-3	CAWSTQGARNTIYF
TRBV19	TRBJ1-1	CASSTTGISEAFF
TRBV20-1	TRBJ2-7	CSASWTAAVYEQYF
TRBV11-2	TRBJ2-1	CASSLMGFGGYNEQFF
TRBV5-1	TRBJ2-7	CASSQARGPSSYEQYF
TRBV20-1	TRBJ1-1	CSDSPPRTAWNTEAFF
TRBV5-1	TRBJ2-1	CASSSRGPEAYNEQFF
TRBV18	TRBJ1-3	CASSPPAGNTIYF
TRBV18	TRBJ2-3	CASSPDLREITDTQYF
TRBV4-2	TRBJ2-7	CASSQATASSYEQYF
TRBV20-1	TRBJ1-1	CSARLGGQGVEAFF
TRBV19	TRBJ1-1	CASSRWHRTPNTEAFF